The rows below give T cell receptor beta chains drawn from one sample of a study of cytomegalovirus exposure and HLA in healthy donors. TCRdb keeps only in-frame clones here, not all; method: immunoSEQ multiplex PCR. The sample has about 150,000 clones, around 75% seen once. Sequencing was done on a sample of PBMCs. The receptors derive from a male donor in good health and CMV-seronegative. Each CDR3 is given with its conserved first and last residue. The order of the fields is CDR3 DNA, CDR3 protein, clone size, J gene, V gene, D gene. D genes are given only for firm matches. Clone size, where shown, is once, few, many, or a class for clones that have expanded.

DNA: TGTGCCAGCTCACAGCGCCCCGATCAGTATGGCTACACCTTC; CDR3: CASSQRPDQYGYTF; size: NA; J: TRBJ1-2; V: TRBV18; D: NA
DNA: TGTTCCAGCAGCTCGGACAGGGAAGGTAATCAGCCCCAGCATTTT; CDR3: CSSSSDREGNQPQHF; size: NA; J: TRBJ1-5; V: TRBV7-9; D: TRBD1
DNA: TGTGCCACCAGCAGATTTCCGGGACAGGGGATTGCAACTAATGAAAAACTGTTTTTT; CDR3: CATSRFPGQGIATNEKLFF; size: NA; J: TRBJ1-4; V: TRBV15; D: TRBD1
DNA: TGCAGCGTTGAGACGACAGGGCACTATGGCTACACCTTC; CDR3: CSVETTGHYGYTF; size: NA; J: TRBJ1-2; V: TRBV29-1; D: TRBD1
DNA: TGCGCCAGCAGCTTAGGAGGGGACTCCTACGAGCAGTACTTC; CDR3: CASSLGGDSYEQYF; size: NA; J: TRBJ2-7; V: TRBV5-1; D: NA
DNA: TGTGCCAGCAGCCAAGGGGGACTAGCGCCCTACAACAATGAGCAGTTCTTC; CDR3: CASSQGGLAPYNNEQFF; size: NA; J: TRBJ2-1; V: TRBV14; D: TRBD2
DNA: TGTGCCAGCAGCCCGTACCTGGAGACAGAGACCCAGTACTTC; CDR3: CASSPYLETETQYF; size: few; J: TRBJ2-5; V: TRBV13; D: NA
DNA: TGTGCCAGCAGCTTACCCCCCGACAATGAGCAGTTCTTC; CDR3: CASSLPPDNEQFF; size: few; J: TRBJ2-1; V: TRBV13; D: NA
DNA: TGCGCCAGCAGCTTACGAGCGGGGAACACAGATACGCAGTATTTT; CDR3: CASSLRAGNTDTQYF; size: NA; J: TRBJ2-3; V: TRBV4-1; D: TRBD2
DNA: TGTGCCTGGAGCCCACCAGGGCGGATTTTACACACTGAAGCTTTCTTT; CDR3: CAWSPPGRILHTEAFF; size: few; J: TRBJ1-1; V: TRBV30; D: NA
DNA: TGTGCCAGCAGTGGGGAGGGGGGCCCGAGGTACAATGAGCAGTTCTTC; CDR3: CASSGEGGPRYNEQFF; size: NA; J: TRBJ2-1; V: TRBV27; D: NA
DNA: TGTGCCAGCAGCTTTTCCGACAGGGAATCGTCGCGGAAAAGCTACACCTTC; CDR3: CASSFSDRESSRKSYTF; size: once; J: TRBJ1-2; V: TRBV7-8; D: TRBD1
DNA: TGTGCCAGCAGTCCATTTAGGACAGGCACAAACTATGGCTACACCTTC; CDR3: CASSPFRTGTNYGYTF; size: few; J: TRBJ1-2; V: TRBV28; D: TRBD1
DNA: TGTGCCAGCACACCAGACGGCGGCTACGAGCAGTACTTC; CDR3: CASTPDGGYEQYF; size: NA; J: TRBJ2-7; V: TRBV2; D: NA
DNA: TGTGCTAGTGCCCAAGACAGGTACGAGCAGTACTTC; CDR3: CASAQDRYEQYF; size: NA; J: TRBJ2-7; V: TRBV12-5; D: NA
DNA: TGTGCCAGCAGTGGCTACAGGGGTCGTAGCACCTTC; CDR3: CASSGYRGRSTF; size: few; J: TRBJ1-2; V: TRBV6-5; D: TRBD1
DNA: TGTGCCACCAGCCCCGACAGGTTATACGAGCAGTACTTC; CDR3: CATSPDRLYEQYF; size: NA; J: TRBJ2-7; V: TRBV15; D: NA
DNA: TGTGCCAGCTCACACAAAGAGACCCAGTACTTC; CDR3: CASSHKETQYF; size: once; J: TRBJ2-5; V: TRBV18; D: NA
DNA: TGCGCCAGCAGCCAAGGACTAGCGGGAGACTACAATGAGCAGTTCTTC; CDR3: CASSQGLAGDYNEQFF; size: NA; J: TRBJ2-1; V: TRBV4-3; D: TRBD2
DNA: TGTGCCAGCAGCTTGGAGATGACAGGACGTTCACCCCTCCACTTT; CDR3: CASSLEMTGRSPLHF; size: NA; J: TRBJ1-6; V: TRBV11-2; D: NA
DNA: TGCGCCAGCAGCGCTGGGACAGGGAACACTGAAGCTTTCTTT; CDR3: CASSAGTGNTEAFF; size: few; J: TRBJ1-1; V: TRBV5-1; D: TRBD1
DNA: TGTGCCAGCAGCTCACCGACAGGGGGCGGGACAGATACGCAGTATTTT; CDR3: CASSSPTGGGTDTQYF; size: NA; J: TRBJ2-3; V: TRBV7-3; D: TRBD1
DNA: TGTGCCAGCAGCTTAATCCGTCTAGCAGAGACCCAGTACTTC; CDR3: CASSLIRLAETQYF; size: few; J: TRBJ2-5; V: TRBV7-9; D: NA
DNA: TGTGCCACCAGCCCTGGGGGAGGGTTGGCCTACGAGCAGTACTTC; CDR3: CATSPGGGLAYEQYF; size: few; J: TRBJ2-7; V: TRBV15; D: TRBD2
DNA: TGCGCCAGCAGCCGACAGGGTACGACAGATACGCAGTATTTT; CDR3: CASSRQGTTDTQYF; size: NA; J: TRBJ2-3; V: TRBV5-1; D: TRBD1
DNA: TGTGCCAGCAGCTTTCTCGGGAGGACAAATGGGTATGGCTACACCTTC; CDR3: CASSFLGRTNGYGYTF; size: few; J: TRBJ1-2; V: TRBV7-2; D: NA
DNA: TGCAGCGTTGAAGATTGGACCGCCTGGACAGCCGGGACTAGCGGGACCGGGGAGCTGTTTTTT; CDR3: CSVEDWTAWTAGTSGTGELFF; size: few; J: TRBJ2-2; V: TRBV29-1; D: TRBD2
DNA: TGTGCCAGTAGTATACCCCCTAGTACGGCTCAGCCCCAGCATTTT; CDR3: CASSIPPSTAQPQHF; size: NA; J: TRBJ1-5; V: TRBV19; D: NA
DNA: TGCGCCAGCAGCGCGGACAGGGGGAAAGGCTACACCTTC; CDR3: CASSADRGKGYTF; size: NA; J: TRBJ1-2; V: TRBV5-1; D: TRBD1
DNA: TGCGCCAGCAGGGGACAGGGGAATGAGCAGTTCTTC; CDR3: CASRGQGNEQFF; size: NA; J: TRBJ2-1; V: TRBV4-1; D: TRBD1
DNA: TGTGCCAGCAGCTCCCCGACAGACCGCTCCTACAATGAGCAGTTCTTC; CDR3: CASSSPTDRSYNEQFF; size: NA; J: TRBJ2-1; V: TRBV14; D: NA
DNA: TGCGCCAGCAGTGCGACACCGCCCACCGGGGAGCTGTTTTTT; CDR3: CASSATPPTGELFF; size: NA; J: TRBJ2-2; V: TRBV5-1; D: NA
DNA: TGTGCCAGCAGCCCCCGCGGGGACGGCAATCAGCCCCAGCATTTT; CDR3: CASSPRGDGNQPQHF; size: NA; J: TRBJ1-5; V: TRBV9; D: NA
DNA: TGTGCCTGGAGCCTCGGAGGAGGTTACGGGGAAAAACTGTTTTTT; CDR3: CAWSLGGGYGEKLFF; size: NA; J: TRBJ1-4; V: TRBV30; D: NA
DNA: TGTGCCAGCAGCGCCATAGCGGGGGGTCGGCATGAGCAGTTCTTC; CDR3: CASSAIAGGRHEQFF; size: few; J: TRBJ2-1; V: TRBV7-9; D: TRBD2
DNA: TGTGCCAGCACCGGAGGGTATTCACCCCTCCACTTT; CDR3: CASTGGYSPLHF; size: few; J: TRBJ1-6; V: TRBV2; D: NA
DNA: TGTGCCAGCAGCCAGACGGCGGGGGGCCGACAGACCCAGTACTTC; CDR3: CASSQTAGGRQTQYF; size: NA; J: TRBJ2-5; V: TRBV11-2; D: TRBD2
DNA: TGTGCCAGCGGGAGCTCCACTGAAGCTTTCTTT; CDR3: CASGSSTEAFF; size: NA; J: TRBJ1-1; V: TRBV28; D: NA
DNA: TGCGCCAGCAGTGAAGGGGGTGGGGGGGGAGCTGAAGCTTTCTTT; CDR3: CASSEGGGGGAEAFF; size: NA; J: TRBJ1-1; V: TRBV10-2; D: NA
DNA: TGTTCCAGCAGTGCGTCGGGACAGGGCTCCTACGAGCAGTACTTC; CDR3: CSSSASGQGSYEQYF; size: NA; J: TRBJ2-7; V: TRBV7-9; D: TRBD1
DNA: TGTGCCAGCAGTTACGAGGCGGGGTTTCTAAATGGCTACACCTTC; CDR3: CASSYEAGFLNGYTF; size: NA; J: TRBJ1-2; V: TRBV6-5; D: NA
DNA: TGCAGTCAGGGTGAGAACACTGAAGCTTTCTTT; CDR3: CSQGENTEAFF; size: NA; J: TRBJ1-1; V: TRBV20-1; D: NA
DNA: TGTGCCAGCAGCTTAGTTACAGGGGGCACTGAAGCTTTCTTT; CDR3: CASSLVTGGTEAFF; size: NA; J: TRBJ1-1; V: TRBV7-8; D: TRBD1
DNA: TGCGCCAGCAGCTTGGGCTCTAGCGGGAGAAGAGAGACCCAGTACTTC; CDR3: CASSLGSSGRRETQYF; size: few; J: TRBJ2-5; V: TRBV5-1; D: TRBD2
DNA: TGTGCCTGGAGTGTAGGCCTTTACATGGCTAGCGGGAGGGACTACAATGAGCAGTTCTTC; CDR3: CAWSVGLYMASGRDYNEQFF; size: NA; J: TRBJ2-1; V: TRBV30; D: TRBD2
DNA: TGTGCCAGCAGTTACTCGAACAGGGGGATGAACACTGAAGCTTTCTTT; CDR3: CASSYSNRGMNTEAFF; size: NA; J: TRBJ1-1; V: TRBV6-6; D: TRBD1
DNA: TGTGCCAGCAGCCTGGTTCCGGGACAGGGCGATGAAAAACTGTTTTTT; CDR3: CASSLVPGQGDEKLFF; size: NA; J: TRBJ1-4; V: TRBV28; D: TRBD1
DNA: TGTGCCAGTACCCCTGCGGAGGGCTACAATGAGCAGTTCTTC; CDR3: CASTPAEGYNEQFF; size: NA; J: TRBJ2-1; V: TRBV19; D: NA
DNA: TGTGCCAGCAGCTTCATTGGCGATTCGGGTCAGCCCCAGCATTTT; CDR3: CASSFIGDSGQPQHF; size: NA; J: TRBJ1-5; V: TRBV5-6; D: NA
DNA: TGTGCCTCGACAGGAGCGGAAGACTCCTACGAGCAGTACTTC; CDR3: CASTGAEDSYEQYF; size: NA; J: TRBJ2-7; V: TRBV7-2; D: NA
DNA: TGTGCCAGCAGTTTATTAGGGGGGGCGCGATCGAGAGAGACCCAGTACTTC; CDR3: CASSLLGGARSRETQYF; size: NA; J: TRBJ2-5; V: TRBV27; D: NA
DNA: TGTGCCAGTAGTATTAGGGGGAGTAGTGGCTACACCTTC; CDR3: CASSIRGSSGYTF; size: NA; J: TRBJ1-2; V: TRBV19; D: NA
DNA: TGTGCCAGCAGCGTAGGAGGGGGCAGCTCCTATAATTCACCCCTCCACTTT; CDR3: CASSVGGGSSYNSPLHF; size: NA; J: TRBJ1-6; V: TRBV9; D: TRBD1
DNA: TGTGCCAGCAGCGTCTCCGACGGAGGGTACGAGCAGTACTTC; CDR3: CASSVSDGGYEQYF; size: NA; J: TRBJ2-7; V: TRBV9; D: NA